The 13 T cell receptor beta chains below were found in one sample sequenced in a study of esophageal squamous cell carcinoma under preoperative chemotherapy. TCRdb analysed the PCR reads with MiXCR anew, one entry per CDR3 protein. The top ten hold about 53% of the sample, which has 16,000 or so distinct CDR3 sequences, 60% seen once. As for time point: before preoperative PTX-NDP chemotherapy. Sampling was performed from a patient given preoperative chemotherapy. These receptors were collected from a human donor with esophageal squamous cell carcinoma. The donor label of this sample is uncertain.

Concerning this clonotype itself: One end of the junction varies from germline; a read error may be responsible. The chain links TRBV6-1 to TRBJ2-3, with D maybe TRBD1 (6 bases). Germline loops: CDR1 MNHNS, CDR2 SASEGT. This CDR3 spans 15 amino acids. For the CDR3, the DNA is TGTGCCAGGGGTGAAGGGGCAGGGGACACAGATACGCAGTATTTC. Encoded protein: CARGEGAGDTDTQYF.

Regarding this clonotype: One junction end disagrees with the germline gene, perhaps due to a read error. The chain recombines TRBV6-1 with TRBJ2-3; D not resolved. The CDR3 runs to 16 residues. The germline gives CDR1 MNHNS, CDR2 SASEGT. CDR3 nucleotides: TGTGCCAGCAGGGCACTCCAGGCTGTGTGCACAGATGCGCAGTACTTT. Encoded protein: CASRALQAVCTDAQYF.

This clonotype has only one observation. The V and J genes are TRBV7-2 and TRBJ2-5, with 8 bases matching TRBD2. Per germline, CDR1 SGHTA and CDR2 FQGNSA. This CDR3 has 14 amino acids. The CDR3 DNA follows: TGTGCGGGCAGCGGGGGCAGTGACCTAGAGACCCAGTACTTC. Its translation: CAGSGGSDLETQYF. The full variable domain, completed using reference TRBV7-2 and TRBJ2-5, is GAGVSQSPSNKVTEKGKDVELRCDPISGHTALYWYRQSLGQGLEFLIYFQGNSAPDKSGLPSDRFSAERTGGSVSTLTIQRTQQEDSAVYLCAGSGGSDLETQYFGPGTRLLVL.

The chain recombines TRBV6-1 with TRBJ2-3, with D perhaps TRBD1 (6 bases). Trimming shortened V by 6 bases and J by 4 bases, and 20 bases separated the two germline ends. The CDR3 covers 16 residues. From germline, CDR1 is MNHNS and CDR2 SASEGT. The CDR3 here is CASRGNEGDGADTQYF. CDR3 DNA: TGTGCCAGCAGGGGCAACGAGGGGGACGGGGCAGATACGCAGTATTTT.

This chain joins TRBV11-3 and TRBJ2-7, with 8 bases matching TRBD1. The V gene end was trimmed by 3 bases and the J gene end by 4 bases; junction bases not matched to a gene: 8. Looked up from germline, CDR1 is SGHNT and CDR2 is YENEEA. The CDR3 runs to 15 residues. The CDR3, as DNA: TGTGCCAGCAGCTTCCGGGACAGGAGGATGTACGAGCAGTACTTC. This gives the protein CASSFRDRRMYEQYF.

The rearrangement uses TRBV7-8 and TRBJ2-1; TRBD2 matches at 7 bases. With 5 bases clipped from V and 8 bases from J, the junction kept 6 bases outside the gene matches. This CDR3 spans 13 amino acids. The germline V gene encodes CDR1 SGHVS and CDR2 FQNEAQ. The CDR3 nucleotides are TGTGCCAGCAGCCCCCGGGGAGGGGATGAGCAGTTCTTC. It yields the protein CASSPRGGDEQFF.

CDR3 nucleotide sequence: TGTGCCAGCAGCTCTGGGGCCGGGACAGGGAAATTTAATGAGCAGTTCTTC. Translated: CASSSGAGTGKFNEQFF. The chain is built from TRBV7-2 and TRBJ2-1; 9 bases line up with TRBD1. Germline V gives CDR1 SGHTA, CDR2 FQGNSA. The CDR3 is 17 residues long. The trim removed 4 bases at V and 7 bases at J, leaving 14 bases unmatched. Variable domain in full (rest from reference TRBV7-2 and TRBJ2-1): GAGVSQSPSNKVTEKGKDVELRCDPISGHTALYWYRQSLGQGLEFLIYFQGNSAPDKSGLPSDRFSAERTGGSVSTLTIQRTQQEDSAVYLCASSSGAGTGKFNEQFFGPGTRLTVL.

The chain is built from TRBV10-1 and TRBJ2-1; D remains unclear. Deletions cut 2 bases from V and 1 base from J, with 3 bases between. The CDR3 is 13 amino acids. The V gene's germline CDR1 is WNHNN and CDR2 SYGVQD (reference sequence). The CDR3 sequence: CASSEDSYNEQFF. CDR3 bases: TGCGCCAGCAGTGAGGATTCCTACAATGAGCAGTTCTTC.

The chain carries TRBV6-1 and TRBJ2-1, with a possible D match to TRBD1 (6 bases). This CDR3 is 14 amino acids long. CDR1 and CDR2 (germline): MNHNS, SASEGT. V was trimmed by 2 bases and J by 8 bases, leaving 13 bases between them. The CDR3 reads CASSERGIWDEQFF. DNA of the CDR3: TGTGCCAGCAGTGAAAGGGGGATTTGGGATGAGCAGTTCTTC.

This clonotype was seen at least ten times. The chain employs TRBV7-8 and TRBJ2-7; the match to TRBD2 covers 8 bases. The germline V gene has CDR1 SGHVS and CDR2 FQNEAQ. V was clipped by 4 bases and J by 2 bases; unmatched bases: 10. The CDR3 is made up of 16 amino acids. The CDR3, as DNA: TGTGCCAGCAGCTCAGGGACTAGTCTATTGGCCTACGAGCAGTACTTC. Amino acids: CASSSGTSLLAYEQYF.

The CDR3 region is CASSEAAGKELLAKKTQYF. In nucleotides, the CDR3 is TGTGCCAGCAGTGAAGCTGCGGGGAAAGAACTTTTAGCCAAAAAGACCCAGTACTTC. This chain links TRBV6-1 with TRBJ2-4, with D tentatively TRBD2 (6 bases). The end of the DNA aligns better with TRBJ2-5, so the J call may be wrong. The germline V gene encodes CDR1 MNHNS and CDR2 SASEGT. This CDR3 spans 19 amino acids.

This clonotype was recorded only once. The V and J genes are TRBV6-1 and TRBJ2-6; 7 bases line up with TRBD1. CDR1 MNHNS and CDR2 SASEGT come from the germline V gene. Unmatched junction bases numbered 7, after V lost 6 bases and J lost 2 bases. The CDR3 length is 16 residues. CDR3 nucleotide sequence: TGTGCCAGCAGCCGACAGGGCGGAGCTGGGGCCAACGTCCTGACTTTC. The encoded protein is CASSRQGGAGANVLTF.

This clonotype was detected a few times. Germline and junction disagree at one end, which may indicate a read error. The CDR3 DNA follows: TGTGCCAGCAGAGCCGGGACAGGGGGAATTCAAGAGACCCAGTACTTT. Encoded protein: CASRAGTGGIQETQYF. The chain has TRBV6-1 and TRBJ2-5, with 11 nucleotides matching TRBD1. The length of the CDR3 is 16 residues. The germline gives CDR1 MNHNS, CDR2 SASEGT.